What follows are 13 T cell receptor beta chains derived from one specimen sequenced in a study of response to subunit inactivated influenza vaccine. TCRdb reanalysed the RT-PCR reads using MiXCR and keeps one entry per CDR3 protein. There are about 780,000 distinct CDR3 sequences in the sample; under 20% occur only once, and 9.5% to 13% lies in the top ten. The sequencing here drew on PBMCs from blood, taken 4 to 6 days after vaccination. Receptor source: a man over 45 who received an inactivated influenza vaccine.

This clonotype was observed many times. J is TRBJ1-5 and V is TRBV5-8; the D gene is possibly TRBD1 (6 bases). The germline V gene has CDR1 SGHTS and CDR2 YDEGEE. V shed 0 bases and J shed 0 bases, with 7 bases lying between them. This CDR3 region has 15 residues. The chain's CDR3 is CASSLGQVSNQPQHF. CDR3 nucleotide sequence: TGTGCCAGCAGCTTGGGACAGGTTAGCAATCAGCCCCAGCATTTT. Filled out from reference TRBV5-8 and TRBJ1-5, the complete variable domain reads EAGVTQSPTHLIKTRGQQATLRCSPISGHTSVYWYQQALGLGLQFLLWYDEGEERNRGNFPPRFSGRQFPNYSSELNVNALELEDSALYLCASSLGQVSNQPQHFGDGTRLSIL.

The rearrangement links TRBV13 to TRBJ1-1; 9 bases align to TRBD1. The CDR3 spans 13 residues. J gave up 5 bases and V 5 bases, and 3 bases lay outside the gene matches. Germline values: CDR1 PRHDT, CDR2 FYEKMQ (reference sequence). The CDR3 nucleotides are TGTGCCAGCAGCGAGGACAGGGGTACTGAAGCTTTCTTT. Translated: CASSEDRGTEAFF. Full variable domain (remainder filled in from reference TRBV13 and TRBJ1-1): AAGVIQSPRHLIKEKRETATLKCYPIPRHDTVYWYQQGPGQDPQFLISFYEKMQSDKGSIPDRFSAQQFSDYHSELNMSSLELGDSALYFCASSEDRGTEAFFGQGTRLTVV.

This clonotype was counted between two and nine times. The rearrangement uses TRBV20-1 and TRBJ2-1, with D perhaps TRBD1 (5 bases). V was clipped by 4 bases and J by 3 bases, with 19 bases between them. The CDR3 is 16 residues long. Germline CDR1 and CDR2: DFQATT and SNEGSKA (reference sequence). CDR3 bases: TGCAGTGCTACCGACCCCCAGGGTGGCCGCTACAATGAGCAGTTCTTC. Residues: CSATDPQGGRYNEQFF.

V usage is TRBV20-1 and J usage is TRBJ2-3; maybe TRBD1 (5 bases). The J call may not be correct, given that the DNA end is closer to TRBJ1-5. The CDR3 spans 16 residues. CDR1 is DFQATT, CDR2 SNEGSKA, per germline (reference sequence). CDR3 region: CSARRLAGQHTDTQHF. The CDR3 bases are TGCAGTGCCCGGCGACTAGCGGGGCAACACACAGATACGCAGCATTTT.

This clonotype was observed many times. V gene TRBV29-1 combines with J gene TRBJ2-7; the match to TRBD1 covers 11 bases. The CDR3 has 13 residues. CDR1 and CDR2 from the germline V gene are SQVTM and ANQGSEA. Unmatched junction bases numbered 6, after V lost 6 bases and J lost 5 bases. The CDR3 sequence is CSVKGQGDHEQYF. For the CDR3, the DNA is TGCAGCGTCAAGGGACAGGGGGACCACGAGCAGTACTTC.

The chain couples TRBV4-2 to TRBJ2-1; D gene ambiguous. The germline gives CDR1 LGHNA, CDR2 YNFKEQ. The V gene lost 4 bases and the J gene lost 11 bases, with 12 bases spanning the gap. The CDR3 is 12 amino acids. CDR3 DNA: TGTGCCAGCAGCCCCCGGGTAGGGCAGCAGTTCTTC. Its protein is CASSPRVGQQFF.

This chain connects TRBV11-1 to TRBJ2-2, with TRBD2 matching 15 bases. V lost 4 bases and J lost 3; bases outside the gene matches: 15. Germline values: CDR1 SGHAT, CDR2 FQDESV (reference sequence). The CDR3 length is 21 residues. As DNA, the CDR3 is TGTGCCAGCAGCTCGACGATAAGGGGGACTAGCGGGAGGTCTTACACCGGGGAGCTGTTTTTT. As protein: CASSSTIRGTSGRSYTGELFF.

The table lists this clonotype with a few counts. The chain combines TRBV12-3 or TRBV12-4 with TRBJ2-3, with D uncertain. The V end was cut by 2 bases, the J end by 10 bases, with 10 bases between. This CDR3 is built from 12 residues. CDR3 DNA sequence: TGTGCCAGCAGTTTACCCCGAAAGTCGCAGTATTTT. Translated, it gives CASSLPRKSQYF.

There are a few counts of this clonotype. V usage is TRBV5-1 and J usage is TRBJ2-1; 8 bases agree with TRBD2. CDR3 length: 17 residues. The V gene's germline CDR1 is SGHRS and CDR2 YFSETQ. With V trimmed by 1 base and J by 8 bases, 14 bases remained unmatched. CDR3 region: CASSLSASGSTGDEQFF. The CDR3 bases are TGCGCCAGCAGCTTGTCGGCTAGCGGGTCCACCGGGGATGAGCAGTTCTTC.

This clonotype was recorded at least ten times. J is TRBJ2-7 and V is TRBV5-1; no clear D gene. The ends were cut back, 0 bases at V and 3 bases at J, with 10 bases in the middle. Germline CDR1 reads SGHRS; CDR2 reads YFSETQ. The CDR3 is made up of 14 amino acids. This chain's CDR3 is CASSLEGFLYEQYF. The CDR3 bases are TGCGCCAGCAGCTTGGAAGGCTTCCTCTACGAGCAGTACTTC.

This clonotype was picked up a small number of times. J is TRBJ2-7 and V is TRBV18, with 9 positions matching TRBD1. V lost 6 bases, J lost 1 base, and 10 bases stayed unmatched. CDR3 length: 16 amino acids. Per the germline V gene, CDR1 is KGHSH and CDR2 is LQKENI. The CDR3 DNA is TGTGCCAGCTCCGCCGCGACCGGGACAGGGTCCTACGAGCAGTACTTC. Its protein product is CASSAATGTGSYEQYF.

The chain uses TRBV20-1 and TRBJ1-5; 7 bases fit TRBD1. V lost 6 bases to trimming and J lost 7 bases; unmatched junction nucleotides: 15. The CDR3 contains 15 residues. CDR1 is DFQATT, CDR2 SNEGSKA, per germline (reference sequence). The CDR3 nucleotides are TGCAGTGCAAGGCCGACAGGGATAATGAACCAGCCCCAGCATTTT. Protein: CSARPTGIMNQPQHF.

The chain recombines TRBV7-9 with TRBJ2-1; no clear D. Per germline, CDR1 SEHNR and CDR2 FQNEAQ (reference sequence). The CDR3 contains 16 residues. The V end lost 1 base, the J end lost 5 bases, and 15 bases lay between the germline ends. The CDR3 region is CASSLGRVTQDNEQFF. CDR3 coding DNA: TGTGCCAGCAGCTTAGGTCGGGTTACCCAAGACAATGAGCAGTTCTTC.